This T cell receptor (beta chain) comes out of a study of CXCR4 blockade with PD-1 therapy in pancreatic cancer. Overall study results and limits: Only TCRbeta chains were sequenced here.

Of note for this clone: Its antigen remains unknown.

Using immunoSEQ multiplex PCR, the repertoire was profiled, and TCRdb retains in-frame clones only, with some absent. The profile covers about 17,000 clones, with 72% appearing a single time and around 6.3% taken by the ten largest. V shed 6 bases and J shed 0 bases, with 15 bases lying between them. This CDR3 contains 16 residues. CDR1 is LNHDA, CDR2 SQIVND, per germline (reference sequence). The specimen was tumor tissue. The chain combines TRBV19 with TRBJ2-1; D possibly corresponds to TRBD2 (6 bases). The TCR originated in a human donor with pancreatic ductal adenocarcinoma. In DNA form, the CDR3 reads TGTGCCAGTAGGCCCGGGACTCGGAGCTCCTACAATGAGCAGTTCTTC. Protein product: CASRPGTRSSYNEQFF.